This T cell receptor beta chain emerged from a study of T cell clones after liver transplantation. As for the study in general: Graft-donor-reactive sequences were compared with third-party-reactive TCRbeta sequences from pre-transplant mixed lymphocyte reactions. Study results and limitations: The donor-reactive repertoire was only partly measurable in a couple of subjects, lacking donor cells.

CD3+CD4+ and CD3+CD8+ cells were FACS-sorted from thawed unstimulated PBMCs. Generated by immunoSEQ multiplex PCR, the TCRdb table keeps only in-frame clones and is missing some. Among tens of thousands of clones listed, about 70% were seen once. Concerning this clone: The antigen is unknown.

The sequence came from a human patient who received a liver transplant. Some T cells may be graft donor cells. Sequencing used CD4+ T cells from blood, obtained at the 22-month timepoint.

The DNA for the CDR3 is TGTGCCAGCAGTTCCGCGGCCGTCGAATCTGGCTACACCTTC. Translation gives CASSSAAVESGYTF. This chain links TRBV6-6 with TRBJ1-2; D gene uncertain. This CDR3 is 14 amino acids long. In germline, CDR1 is MNHNY, CDR2 SVGAGI (reference sequence). The V and J ends lost 4 bases and 7 bases respectively, with 16 bases between them.